This T cell receptor (beta chain) was documented in a study of T cells expressing NK-cell markers. Study results and caveats: The share of CD8+ T cells held by dominant NKG2C+ clonotypes was about 1.0-7.5% in about six donors.

This CDR3 has 15 amino acids. Germline V gives CDR1 SGHVS, CDR2 FQNEAQ. The cDNA for TCR beta came from 5'RACE template switching with UMIs. TCRdb re-called the 5' RACE reads and catalogs CDR3 proteins one per entry, DNA excluded. Its table lists 130,000 to 150,000 distinct CDR3 sequences. Of note for this clonotype: Its antigen is unidentified.

The sequence came from a man aged 18 to 35 in good health. The V gene is TRBV7-8, the J gene TRBJ2-3; TCRdb designates TRBD2, a call that cannot be tested without DNA. The sequencing input was blood T cells: a sorted CD56 or NKG2C T cell subset, CD4+ or CD8+ T cells, or bulk PBMC T cells (not recorded which). CDR3 loop: CASRFTSGGTDTQYF.